A single sample is the source of the 28 T cell receptor beta chains below, sequenced in a study of blood T cell repertoires in COVID-19. Assay: immunoSEQ multiplex PCR; the TCRdb copy retains only in-frame clones and omits some. In the table there are around 250,000 clones, about 83% of which are singletons. The sample consisted of peripheral blood. The receptor source for this set is a man at least 80 years old with acute or convalescent COVID-19.

This rearrangement joins TRBV5-1 to TRBJ2-1, with D perhaps TRBD1 (6 bases). With 4 bases removed from V and 3 bases from J, the gap between germline ends came to 14 bases. Per the germline V gene, CDR1 is SGHRS and CDR2 is YFSETQ. The length of the CDR3 is 15 residues. The CDR3 DNA reads TGCGCCAGCAGCCCCGAGGGGGTGAACTACAATGAGCAGTTCTTC. Its protein product is CASSPEGVNYNEQFF.

The V gene is TRBV2, the J gene TRBJ2-7, with 7 positions matching TRBD2. Per germline, CDR1 SNHLY and CDR2 FYNNEI. The CDR3 covers 15 residues. The V and J ends lost 7 bases and 4 bases, in that order; junction bases with no gene match: 13. The CDR3 region is CASNLFPSGSYEQYF. The CDR3 region has the DNA TGTGCCAGCAATCTTTTCCCTAGCGGTAGTTACGAGCAGTACTTC.

The chain uses TRBV28 and TRBJ1-2; 9 positions agree with TRBD1. The V and J ends lost 1 base and 7 bases, in that order; junction bases with no gene match: 7. Germline CDR1 and CDR2: MDHEN and SYDVKM. This CDR3 is built from 15 residues. The CDR3 sequence is CASSLLGQGIGGYTF. The CDR3 DNA is TGTGCCAGCAGTTTATTGGGACAGGGAATCGGTGGCTACACCTTC.

This sequence joins TRBV28 and TRBJ1-2, with TRBD1 matching 7 bases. The germline V gene encodes CDR1 MDHEN and CDR2 SYDVKM. V trimming: 3 bases; J trimming: 5 bases; junction bases outside the gene matches: 9. The CDR3 has 15 residues. CDR3 DNA: TGTGCCAGCAGTTTGGGGACAGAAGTCCCATATGGCTACACCTTC. As protein: CASSLGTEVPYGYTF.

This chain links TRBV18 with TRBJ1-5, with D perhaps matching TRBD1 (5 bases). V lost 3 bases to trimming and J lost 6 bases, with 15 bases between them. The CDR3 is 15 amino acids. Germline V CDR1 and CDR2: KGHSH, LQKENI. CDR3 nucleotides: TGTGCCAGCTCACCGGGGGGGAATCGCGGTCAGCCCCAGCATTTT. Residues: CASSPGGNRGQPQHF.

The CDR3 sequence: CASSLVRFGYEQYF. In nucleotides, the CDR3 is TGTGCCAGCAGCTTAGTGCGCTTCGGCTACGAGCAGTACTTC. This chain connects TRBV11-2 to TRBJ2-7; D remains unclear. CDR1 is SGHAT, CDR2 FQNNGV, per germline. Trimming removed 1 base from V and 3 bases from J, with 10 bases in between. The CDR3 runs to 14 residues.

The chain links TRBV2 to TRBJ1-5; 7 nucleotides agree with TRBD1. Germline V CDR1 and CDR2: SNHLY, FYNNEI. The CDR3 length is 13 residues. V lost 3 bases, J lost 6 bases, and 2 bases stayed unmatched. CDR3 in amino acids: CASSDDRAQPQHF. Here the CDR3 DNA reads TGTGCCAGCAGTGACGACAGGGCTCAGCCCCAGCATTTT.

V is TRBV5-4 and J is TRBJ2-1; 7 nucleotides match TRBD2. Germline CDR1 is SGHNT and CDR2 is YYREEE (reference sequence). V lost 2 bases, J lost 5 bases, and 10 bases stayed unmatched. The length of the CDR3 is 16 residues. The CDR3 DNA is TGTGCCAGCAGCTTACGCGGGAGAGAGGGTGACAATGAGCAGTTCTTC. Translation gives CASSLRGREGDNEQFF.

The chain has TRBV2 and TRBJ2-7; 8 positions match TRBD1. Germline V gene data show CDR1 as SNHLY and CDR2 as FYNNEI. CDR3 length equals 15 residues. Trimming took 6 bases from V and 4 from J; bases not matched to a gene: 11. The CDR3 is CASRPGQGVIYEQYF. CDR3 nucleotide sequence: TGTGCCAGCAGGCCCGGACAGGGAGTAATATACGAGCAGTACTTC.

This clone was observed a few times. This chain joins TRBV6-5 and TRBJ2-1, with TRBD1 identical over 8 bases. Germline CDR1 reads MNHEY; CDR2 reads SVGAGI. V lost 2 bases and J lost 8; bases outside the gene matches: 11. The CDR3 sequence is 16 residues long. CDR3 coding DNA: TGTGCCAGCAGTTACCCGACAGGGGCCGGTGGTGATGAGCAGTTCTTC. The encoded protein is CASSYPTGAGGDEQFF.

The rearrangement joins TRBV4-2 to TRBJ1-1; TRBD1 might be the D (5 bases). Germline V CDR1 and CDR2: LGHNA, YNFKEQ. V was shortened by 0 bases and J by 5 bases, with 19 bases between the two germline ends. The CDR3 totals 17 residues. The CDR3 nucleotides are TGTGCCAGCAGCCAAGATACGACAGTCAGTATAGGGACTGAAGCTTTCTTT. As protein: CASSQDTTVSIGTEAFF.

This chain connects TRBV7-9 to TRBJ2-3, with D perhaps matching TRBD1 (6 bases). This CDR3 spans 13 amino acids. V lost 5 bases and J 4 bases, leaving 10 bases between the germline ends. CDR1 and CDR2 (germline): SEHNR, FQNEAQ (reference sequence). The CDR3 nucleotides read TGTGCCAGCAGCCCAAGGACAGCAGATACGCAGTATTTT. This codes for CASSPRTADTQYF.

In its sample, this clone was seen a few times. V and J are TRBV6-5 and TRBJ2-1; TRBD2 matches 11 bases. This CDR3 contains 15 residues. The V gene's germline CDR1 is MNHEY and CDR2 SVGAGI. Unmatched junction bases numbered 4, after V lost 7 bases and J lost 2 bases. The CDR3 DNA is TGTGCCAGCACCGGACTAGCGGGTGCCTACAATGAGCAGTTCTTC. Protein: CASTGLAGAYNEQFF.

The chain joins TRBV7-6 to TRBJ1-4, with TRBD1 identical over 12 bases. This CDR3 contains 16 residues. Germline V gene lookup returns CDR1 SGHVS and CDR2 FNYEAQ. V dropped 5 bases and J dropped 7; count of bases not matched to a gene: 8. As DNA, the CDR3 is TGTGCCAGCAGCCCCGGGACAGGGGGCCGGAGTGAAAAACTGTTTTTT. Its protein product is CASSPGTGGRSEKLFF.

The chain is built from TRBV7-6 and TRBJ2-7, with D tentatively TRBD1 (5 bases). CDR1 and CDR2 from the germline V gene are SGHVS and FNYEAQ. V dropped 5 bases and J dropped 8 bases, with 16 bases sitting between them. This CDR3 has 13 amino acids. CDR3 sequence (DNA): TGTGCCAGCAGCCCCGTCCGGACACCTAAGCAGTACTTC. Its translation: CASSPVRTPKQYF.

The CDR3 coding sequence is TGTGCCAGCAGCCAGGGGGCGACACAGAACTATGGCTACACCTTC. Its translation: CASSQGATQNYGYTF. J is TRBJ1-2 and V is TRBV3-1 (or the pseudogene TRBV3-2); the D gene is possibly TRBD1 (6 bases). This CDR3 contains 15 residues. V lost 3 bases and J 2 bases, leaving 13 bases between the germline ends. Germline lookup yields CDR1 LGHDT and CDR2 YNNKEL (reference sequence).

This chain connects TRBV19 to TRBJ2-1, with a weak D call TRBD2 (6 bases). The V end lost 6 bases, the J end lost 7 bases, and 22 bases lay between the germline ends. Germline CDR1 reads LNHDA; CDR2 reads SQIVND (reference sequence). The CDR3 length is 16 residues. The CDR3: CASSLSRRGWKNEQFF. CDR3 nucleotides: TGTGCCAGTAGCCTATCCCGGCGGGGTTGGAAAAATGAGCAGTTCTTC.

The chain recombines TRBV28 with TRBJ2-7, with 9 bases matching TRBD2. Germline V gene data show CDR1 as MDHEN and CDR2 as SYDVKM. This CDR3 is built from 15 residues. Trimming at V came to 6 bases and at J to 2 bases, leaving 8 bases not matched to a gene. The CDR3 DNA sequence: TGTGCCAGCAGCTCGCCAGCGGGAGGAACCTACGAGCAGTACTTC. This codes for CASSSPAGGTYEQYF.

J is TRBJ2-5 and V is TRBV19, with 11 positions matching TRBD2. The length of the CDR3 is 14 residues. In germline, CDR1 is LNHDA, CDR2 SQIVND (reference sequence). The J segment lost 4 bases and the V segment lost 7 bases, leaving 5 bases of the junction unmatched. The CDR3 DNA follows: TGTGCCAGTAAGCTAGCGGGGGGAGGAGAGACCCAGTACTTC. Translation gives CASKLAGGGETQYF.

V is TRBV27 and J is TRBJ1-1, with TRBD1 as a possible D gene (5 bases). Germline CDR1 reads MNHEY; CDR2 reads SMNVEV (reference sequence). CDR3 length: 14 residues. V was trimmed by 6 bases and J by 3 bases, leaving 14 bases between them. The CDR3 sequence is CASRSGRGDTEAFF. Written as DNA, the CDR3 is TGTGCCAGCAGATCAGGGCGCGGGGACACTGAAGCTTTCTTT.

V is TRBV23-1 and J is TRBJ1-6, with D perhaps matching TRBD1 (5 bases). TRBV23-1 counts as an open reading frame of uncertain function. V shed 2 bases and J shed 3 bases, with 20 bases lying between them. The CDR3 spans 19 residues. This chain's CDR3 is CASSQPLTGDLLYNSPLHF. The CDR3, as DNA: TGCGCCAGCAGTCAACCCTTAACGGGGGACCTGCTCTATAATTCACCCCTCCACTTT.

The chain recombines TRBV10-3 with TRBJ1-2; D gene unclear. From germline, CDR1 is ENHRY and CDR2 SYGVKD. V lost 6 bases, J lost 2 bases, and 16 bases lay in between. CDR3 length equals 15 residues. CDR3 region: CAIRPGFVSNYGYTF. CDR3 in DNA: TGTGCCATCAGACCGGGGTTCGTTTCCAACTATGGCTACACCTTC.

The chain employs TRBV19 and TRBJ2-2, with 10 positions matching TRBD1. Trimming cost V 7 bases and J 3 bases; bases outside gene matches: 2. This CDR3 has 14 amino acids. Germline V gene data show CDR1 as LNHDA and CDR2 as SQIVND (reference sequence). CDR3 amino acids: CASIGTGDTGELFF. The CDR3 DNA reads TGTGCCAGTATCGGGACAGGGGACACCGGGGAGCTGTTTTTT.

The J gene is TRBJ2-1, the V gene TRBV9; 10 bases map to TRBD2. The CDR3 runs 16 residues. Germline V gene sequence: CDR1 SGDLS, CDR2 YYNGEE. Trimming cost V 2 bases and J 5 bases; bases outside gene matches: 7. As DNA, the CDR3 is TGTGCCAGCAGCGTTTCCAGCGGGGGGGTTCACAATGAGCAGTTCTTC. Translated: CASSVSSGGVHNEQFF.

The J gene is TRBJ1-2, the V gene TRBV10-3; TRBD1 might be the D (6 bases). The V gene's germline CDR1 is ENHRY and CDR2 SYGVKD. The CDR3 extends over 15 amino acids. Deletions cut 2 bases from V and 8 bases from J, with 18 bases between. The CDR3 is CAISEPTGPTGGYTF. Here the CDR3 DNA reads TGTGCCATCAGTGAGCCGACAGGACCGACAGGCGGCTACACCTTC.

The V gene is TRBV4-1, the J gene TRBJ1-4; 9 nucleotides line up with TRBD1. This CDR3 is built from 17 residues. Germline CDR1 MGHRA, CDR2 YSYEKL. Trimming removed 3 bases from V and 3 bases from J; junction bases left unmatched: 8. The CDR3 is CASSHGQGMGSNEKLFF. Here the CDR3 DNA reads TGCGCCAGCAGCCATGGACAGGGGATGGGGTCTAATGAAAAACTGTTTTTT.

This clone was detected a few times. The chain employs TRBV18 and TRBJ1-1; unclear D gene. The germline V and J ends were trimmed by 5 bases and 3 bases, with 10 bases remaining between them. Germline V gene lookup returns CDR1 KGHSH and CDR2 LQKENI. The CDR3 spans 13 residues. The CDR3 region has the DNA TGTGCCAGCTCAACCCTGGCAGACACTGAAGCTTTCTTT. Its translation is CASSTLADTEAFF.

The chain joins TRBV14 to TRBJ1-1; no clear D. Germline lookup yields CDR1 SGHDN and CDR2 FVKESK. V was clipped by 6 bases and J by 0 bases, with 8 bases between them. The CDR3 runs 13 residues. CDR3 region: CASRPQMNTEAFF. In DNA, the CDR3 is TGTGCCAGCAGACCACAGATGAACACTGAAGCTTTCTTT.